This TCR beta chain originates from a study of response to subunit inactivated influenza vaccine. Trimming removed 8 bases at V and 0 bases at J, with 5 bases between. The CDR3 has 12 amino acids. Germline loops: CDR1 ENHRY, CDR2 SYGVKD. TCRdb re-derived calls from the RT-PCR reads in MiXCR, one entry per CDR3 protein. The sample yields roughly 500,000 distinct CDR3 sequences, 15% to 20% seen once. Study-level points and caveats: Every seasonal influenza vaccination brings in few new T cells, the authors suggested.

This clonotype appeared many times. The target antigen is unknown. This sample comprised CD4+ T cells sorted from PBMCs, obtained less than 30 months after vaccination. The rearrangement joins TRBV10-3 to TRBJ2-1; D unclear. This receptor was obtained from a man between 45 and 75 years old who received an inactivated influenza vaccine. Here the CDR3 DNA reads TGTGCCATCGGGGACTCCTACAATGAGCAGTTCTTC. It encodes CAIGDSYNEQFF.